Sequencing of this T cell receptor beta chain was carried out in a study of Ad26.COV2.S vaccination and SARS-CoV-2 variants. Indicated treatment: some 19 received Ad26.COV2.S at low or high dose, single or two shots; roughly five received placebo; per-sample allocation not given. Samples were taken on day 63 after the first vaccine or placebo injection. Aged 18-55 years, donor was enrolled in Boston in 2020. The CDR3 is 15 amino acids. V lost 2 bases to trimming and J lost 0 bases; unmatched junction nucleotides: 2. CDR1 SGHDT and CDR2 YYEEEE come from the germline V gene. TCRdb's table, derived via immunoSEQ multiplex PCR, lists solely in-frame clones and lacks some. The profile shows some 270,000 clones, around 85% of them singletons.

The sequence came from a person aged 18-60 years who received the Ad26.COV2.S COVID-19 vaccine or a placebo. The material sequenced was peripheral blood, taken in a trial of Ad26.COV2.S vaccine versus placebo. This sequence joins TRBV5-6 and TRBJ1-5; 7 positions agree with TRBD1. The CDR3 sequence: CASSLGQASNQPQHF. CDR3 nucleotides: TGTGCCAGCAGCTTAGGACAGGCTAGCAATCAGCCCCAGCATTTT.